The T cell receptor (beta chain) described here comes from a study of brain T cells in children with intractable seizures. Overall study results and limits: Absence of clones before surgery may stem from lower sequencing depth. Patients' HCMV serostatus was unknown; virus specificity rests on CDR3 similarity alone.

Using immunoSEQ multiplex PCR, the repertoire was profiled, and TCRdb retains in-frame clones only, with some absent. This table has 300,000 to 400,000 clones, about 94% appearing once. As for this clone: Its antigen is not known.

This CDR3 has 16 residues. The junction had 5 bases not matched to a gene; V was cut back by 2 bases and J by 0 bases. Germline V gives CDR1 SGHVS, CDR2 FQNEAQ. The time point: blood from clinic visit 5 months post-surgery; TSC patient then seizure free. Sequenced material: peripheral blood, taken about 5 months after surgery. The chain couples TRBV7-8 to TRBJ2-7; 9 nucleotides agree with TRBD1. The TCR originated in a boy younger than two with tuberous sclerosis and intractable seizures. The CDR3 region is CASSLNRGRLSYEQYF. CDR3 bases: TGTGCCAGCAGCTTAAACAGGGGGCGACTCTCCTACGAGCAGTACTTC.